Presented here are 4 T cell receptor beta chains from one specimen sequenced in a study of T cell responses to AZD1222 COVID-19 vaccine. The data were produced by immunoSEQ multiplex PCR, yet TCRdb's version contains in-frame clones alone and is incomplete. The sample lists around 100,000 clones, nearly 90% occurring once. The material sequenced was peripheral blood, taken on day 0 of AZD1222 vaccination. The receptors were sampled from an adult in good health.

The rearrangement links TRBV29-1 to TRBJ1-2, with a weak D call TRBD1 (6 bases). The CDR3 runs 14 residues. Germline values: CDR1 SQVTM, CDR2 ANQGSEA. V was trimmed by 7 bases and J by 7 bases, leaving 22 bases between them. CDR3 DNA sequence: TGCAGCGCCGACCCTCAACAGGGATCAGGTGGCTACACCTTC. This codes for CSADPQQGSGGYTF.

The chain is built from TRBV11-2 and TRBJ2-1; D gene uncertain. The V end was cut by 4 bases, the J end by 3 bases, with 16 bases between. Germline V gene lookup returns CDR1 SGHAT and CDR2 FQNNGV. This CDR3 is built from 16 residues. CDR3 region: CASSSILDQYYNEQFF. Here the CDR3 DNA reads TGTGCCAGCAGCTCCATCTTGGACCAATACTACAATGAGCAGTTCTTC.

The chain recombines TRBV7-3 with TRBJ1-2, with 11 bases identical to TRBD1. V lost 8 bases to trimming and J lost 8 bases; unmatched junction nucleotides: 10. The V gene's germline CDR1 is SGHTA and CDR2 FQGTGA. There are 14 residues in the CDR3. CDR3 amino acids: CASGTGQGAGGYTF. CDR3 sequence (DNA): TGTGCCAGCGGTACCGGACAGGGGGCAGGAGGCTACACCTTC.

This chain links TRBV6-2 or TRBV6-3 with TRBJ1-3; TRBD1 aligns across 9 bases. CDR3 length: 16 amino acids. The ends lost 5 bases at V and 2 bases at J; junction bases unmatched: 7. From germline, CDR1 is MNHEY and CDR2 SVGEGT. The CDR3 DNA is TGTGCCAGCAGTGACCCCGGGACAGGGACTGGAAACACCATATATTTT. Amino acids: CASSDPGTGTGNTIYF.